Sequencing of this T cell receptor (beta chain) was carried out in a study of cytomegalovirus exposure and HLA in healthy donors. A word on this clone: The antigen remains undetermined.

PCR primers comprised 60 Vbeta and 13 Jbeta primers. The protocol was immunoSEQ multiplex PCR, while the TCRdb copy is restricted to in-frame clones and leaves out a portion. Of 150,000 to 200,000 clones in the sample, around four fifths were seen once. The CDR3 extends over 15 amino acids. Germline CDR1 is SGDLS and CDR2 is YYNGEE. V was cut by 4 bases and J by 2 bases, with 14 bases left in between. Broader study findings: An analysis that was carried out later associated about 17,000 TCR beta sequences with HLA alleles at 0.05 false discovery rate.

Material for sequencing was PBMCs. The chain recombines TRBV9 with TRBJ2-3; TRBD2 is a possible D gene (5 bases). The sequence was obtained from a male donor in good health and CMV-seropositive. CDR3 residues: CASSLTGIYTDTQYF. The CDR3 DNA reads as TGTGCCAGCAGCTTAACCGGGATTTACACAGATACGCAGTATTTT.